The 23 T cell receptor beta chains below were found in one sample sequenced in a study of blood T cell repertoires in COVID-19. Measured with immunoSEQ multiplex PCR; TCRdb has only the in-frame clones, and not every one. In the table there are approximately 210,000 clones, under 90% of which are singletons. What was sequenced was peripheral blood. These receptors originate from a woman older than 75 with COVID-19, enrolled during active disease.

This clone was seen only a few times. The CDR3 here is CASSRDSPHGYTF. The CDR3 nucleotides are TGTGCCAGCAGCCGCGACAGTCCCCATGGCTACACCTTC. The chain joins TRBV6-5 to TRBJ1-2, with D tentatively TRBD1 (5 bases). CDR3 length: 13 residues. V was clipped by 6 bases and J by 6 bases, with 14 bases between them. Germline loops: CDR1 MNHEY, CDR2 SVGAGI.

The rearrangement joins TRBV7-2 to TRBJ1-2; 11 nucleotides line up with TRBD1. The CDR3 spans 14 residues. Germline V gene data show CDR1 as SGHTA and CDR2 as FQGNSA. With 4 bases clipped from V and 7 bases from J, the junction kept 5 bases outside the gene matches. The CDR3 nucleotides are TGTGCCAGCAGCTATCCCGGGACAGGGGGTGGCTACACCTTC. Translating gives CASSYPGTGGGYTF.

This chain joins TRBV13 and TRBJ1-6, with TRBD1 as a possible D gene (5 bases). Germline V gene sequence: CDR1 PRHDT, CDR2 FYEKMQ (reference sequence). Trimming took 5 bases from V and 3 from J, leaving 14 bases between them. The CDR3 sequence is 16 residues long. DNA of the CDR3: TGTGCCAGCAGCCGACAACCCCAGGGCTATAATTCACCCCTCCACTTT. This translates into CASSRQPQGYNSPLHF. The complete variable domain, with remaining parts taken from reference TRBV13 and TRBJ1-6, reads AAGVIQSPRHLIKEKRETATLKCYPIPRHDTVYWYQQGPGQDPQFLISFYEKMQSDKGSIPDRFSAQQFSDYHSELNMSSLELGDSALYFCASSRQPQGYNSPLHFGNGTRLTVT.

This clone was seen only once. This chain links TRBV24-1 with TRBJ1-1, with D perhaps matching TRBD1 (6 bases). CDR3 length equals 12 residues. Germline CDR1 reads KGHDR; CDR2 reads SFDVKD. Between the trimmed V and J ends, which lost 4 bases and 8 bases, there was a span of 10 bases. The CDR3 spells CATSENDREAFF. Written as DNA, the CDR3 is TGTGCCACCAGTGAAAATGACAGGGAAGCTTTCTTT.

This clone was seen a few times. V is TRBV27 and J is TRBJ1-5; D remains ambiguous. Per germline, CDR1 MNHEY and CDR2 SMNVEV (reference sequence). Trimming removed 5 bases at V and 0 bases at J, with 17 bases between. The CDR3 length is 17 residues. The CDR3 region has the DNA TGTGCCAGCAGTCCCCATATCTCAGATTATAGCAATCAGCCCCAGCATTTT. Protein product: CASSPHISDYSNQPQHF.

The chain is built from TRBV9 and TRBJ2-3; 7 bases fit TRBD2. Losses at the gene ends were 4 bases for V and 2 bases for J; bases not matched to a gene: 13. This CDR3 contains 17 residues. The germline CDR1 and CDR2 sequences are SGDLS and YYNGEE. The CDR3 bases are TGTGCCAGCAGCCCCCCCCCGGGGAGGGGAACCACAGATACGCAGTATTTT. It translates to CASSPPPGRGTTDTQYF.

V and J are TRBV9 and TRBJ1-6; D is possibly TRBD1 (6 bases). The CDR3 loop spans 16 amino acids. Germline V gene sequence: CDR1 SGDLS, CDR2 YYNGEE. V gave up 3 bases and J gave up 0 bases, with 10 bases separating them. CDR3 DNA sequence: TGTGCCAGCAGCGGGGACAAGAGCTCCTATAATTCACCCCTCCACTTT. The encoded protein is CASSGDKSSYNSPLHF.

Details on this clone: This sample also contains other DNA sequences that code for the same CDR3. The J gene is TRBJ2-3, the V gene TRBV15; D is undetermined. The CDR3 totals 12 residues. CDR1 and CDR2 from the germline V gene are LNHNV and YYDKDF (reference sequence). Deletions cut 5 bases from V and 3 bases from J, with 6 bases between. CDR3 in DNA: TGTGCCACCAGCCCCTCGACAGATACGCAGTATTTT. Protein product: CATSPSTDTQYF.

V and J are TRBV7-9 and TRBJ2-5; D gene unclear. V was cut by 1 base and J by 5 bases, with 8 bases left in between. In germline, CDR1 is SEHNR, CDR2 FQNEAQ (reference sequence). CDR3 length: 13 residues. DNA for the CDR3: TGTGCCAGCAGCTTAGGTGCGCGGGAGACCCAGTACTTC. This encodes CASSLGARETQYF.

The CDR3 protein is CASSQYYYSGANVLTF. The CDR3 DNA follows: TGCGCCAGCAGTCAATATTACTACTCTGGGGCCAACGTCCTGACTTTC. The chain joins TRBV23-1 to TRBJ2-6; D unclear. Being an ORF, TRBV23-1 has a function that is uncertain. V gave up 1 base and J gave up 0 bases, with 7 bases separating them. The CDR3 extends over 16 amino acids.

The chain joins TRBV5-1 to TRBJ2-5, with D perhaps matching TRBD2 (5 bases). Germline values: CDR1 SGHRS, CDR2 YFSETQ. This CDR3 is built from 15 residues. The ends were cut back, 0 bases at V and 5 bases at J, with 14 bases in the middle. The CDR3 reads CASSLGSGIVETQYF. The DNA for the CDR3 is TGCGCCAGCAGCTTGGGGTCGGGGATAGTTGAGACCCAGTACTTC.

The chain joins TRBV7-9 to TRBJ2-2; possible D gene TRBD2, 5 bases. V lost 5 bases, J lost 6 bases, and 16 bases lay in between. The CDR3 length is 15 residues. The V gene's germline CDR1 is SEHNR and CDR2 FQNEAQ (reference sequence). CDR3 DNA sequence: TGTGCCAGCAGCCCGCCTCTCAGGAGGTCCGGGGAGCTGTTTTTT. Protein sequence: CASSPPLRRSGELFF.

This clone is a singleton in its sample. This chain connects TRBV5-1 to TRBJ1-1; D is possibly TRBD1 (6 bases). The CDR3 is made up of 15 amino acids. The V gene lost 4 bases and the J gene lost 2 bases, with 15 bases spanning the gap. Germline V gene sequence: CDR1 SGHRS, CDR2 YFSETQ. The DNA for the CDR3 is TGCGCCAGCAGCGGCCAGGGGTCCTCCAACACTGAAGCTTTCTTT. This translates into CASSGQGSSNTEAFF.

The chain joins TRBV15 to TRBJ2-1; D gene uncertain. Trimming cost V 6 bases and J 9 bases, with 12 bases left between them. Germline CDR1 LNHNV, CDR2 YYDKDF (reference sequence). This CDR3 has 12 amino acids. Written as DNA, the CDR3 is TGTGCCACCAGTAAATTGTCCGTTGAGCAGTTCTTC. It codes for CATSKLSVEQFF.

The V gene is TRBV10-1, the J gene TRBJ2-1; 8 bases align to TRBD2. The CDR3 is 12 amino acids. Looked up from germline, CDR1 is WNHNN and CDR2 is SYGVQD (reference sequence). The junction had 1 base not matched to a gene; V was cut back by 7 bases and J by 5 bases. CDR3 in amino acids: CASKGLDNEQFF. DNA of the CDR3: TGCGCCAGCAAGGGACTAGACAATGAGCAGTTCTTC.

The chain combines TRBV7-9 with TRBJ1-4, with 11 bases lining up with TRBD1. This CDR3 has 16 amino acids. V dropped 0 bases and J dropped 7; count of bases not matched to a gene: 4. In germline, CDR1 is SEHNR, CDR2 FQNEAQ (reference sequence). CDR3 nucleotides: TGTGCCAGCAGCTTAGCCCCTGGGACAGGGGGTGAAAAACTGTTTTTT. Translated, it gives CASSLAPGTGGEKLFF.

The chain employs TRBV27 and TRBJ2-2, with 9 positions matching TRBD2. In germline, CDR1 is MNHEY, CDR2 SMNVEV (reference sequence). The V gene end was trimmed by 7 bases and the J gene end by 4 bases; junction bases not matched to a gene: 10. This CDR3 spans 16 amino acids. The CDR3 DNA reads TGTGCCAGCAAACAGGAGGGACTAGCCGGCACCGGGGAGCTGTTTTTT. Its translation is CASKQEGLAGTGELFF.

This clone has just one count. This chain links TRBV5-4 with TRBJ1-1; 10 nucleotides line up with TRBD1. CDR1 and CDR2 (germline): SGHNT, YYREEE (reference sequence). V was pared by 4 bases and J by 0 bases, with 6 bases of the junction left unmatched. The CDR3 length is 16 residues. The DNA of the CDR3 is TGTGCCAGCAGCACCGGGACAGGGGCCATGAACACTGAAGCTTTCTTT. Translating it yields CASSTGTGAMNTEAFF.

CDR3 bases: TGTGCCAGCAGCAGATCCGGGACAGGGGACTATGGCTACACCTTC. Translated, it gives CASSRSGTGDYGYTF. This chain connects TRBV7-8 to TRBJ1-2, with 10 bases lining up with TRBD1. Trimming removed 5 bases from V and 3 bases from J; junction bases left unmatched: 6. This CDR3 is 15 amino acids long. Per germline, CDR1 SGHVS and CDR2 FQNEAQ.

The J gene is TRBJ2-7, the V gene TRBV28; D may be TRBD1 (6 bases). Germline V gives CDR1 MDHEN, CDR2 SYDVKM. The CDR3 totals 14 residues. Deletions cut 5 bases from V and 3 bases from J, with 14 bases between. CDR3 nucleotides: TGTGCCAGCAGTGAGACAGGAGGATTCTACGAGCAGTACTTC. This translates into CASSETGGFYEQYF.

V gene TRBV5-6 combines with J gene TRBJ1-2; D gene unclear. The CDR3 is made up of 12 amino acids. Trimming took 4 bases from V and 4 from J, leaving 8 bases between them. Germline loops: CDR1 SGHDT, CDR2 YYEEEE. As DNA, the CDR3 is TGTGCCAGCAGCCCCGGCGGCTATGGCTACACCTTC. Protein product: CASSPGGYGYTF.

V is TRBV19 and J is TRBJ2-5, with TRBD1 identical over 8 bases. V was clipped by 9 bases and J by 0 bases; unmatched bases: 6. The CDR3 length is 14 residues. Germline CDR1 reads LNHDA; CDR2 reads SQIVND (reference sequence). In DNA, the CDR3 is TGTGCCAGCAGGGACAGGCTGGACCAAGAGACCCAGTACTTC. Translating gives CASRDRLDQETQYF.

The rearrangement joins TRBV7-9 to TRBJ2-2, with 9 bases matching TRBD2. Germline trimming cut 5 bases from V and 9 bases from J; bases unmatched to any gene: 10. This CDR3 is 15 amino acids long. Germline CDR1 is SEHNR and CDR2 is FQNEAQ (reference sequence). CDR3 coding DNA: TGTGCCAGCAGCCCCTTGGGTAGCGGGAGAAGGGAGCTGTTTTTT. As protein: CASSPLGSGRRELFF.